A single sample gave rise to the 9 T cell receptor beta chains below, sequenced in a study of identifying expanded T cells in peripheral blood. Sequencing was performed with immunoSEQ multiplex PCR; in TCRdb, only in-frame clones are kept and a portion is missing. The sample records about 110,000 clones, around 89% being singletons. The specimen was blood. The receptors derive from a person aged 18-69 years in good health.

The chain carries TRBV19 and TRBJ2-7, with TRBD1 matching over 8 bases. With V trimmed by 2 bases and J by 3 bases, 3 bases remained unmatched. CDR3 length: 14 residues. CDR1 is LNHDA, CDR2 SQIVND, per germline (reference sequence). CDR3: CASSITGQGYEQYF. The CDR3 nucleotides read TGTGCCAGTAGTATAACAGGACAGGGCTACGAGCAGTACTTC.

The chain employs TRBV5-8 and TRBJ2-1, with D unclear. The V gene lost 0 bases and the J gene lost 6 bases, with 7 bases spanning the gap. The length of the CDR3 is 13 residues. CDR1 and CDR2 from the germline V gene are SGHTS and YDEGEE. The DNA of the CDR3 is TGTGCCAGCAGCTTGGAACTCCTCAATGAGCAGTTCTTC. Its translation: CASSLELLNEQFF.

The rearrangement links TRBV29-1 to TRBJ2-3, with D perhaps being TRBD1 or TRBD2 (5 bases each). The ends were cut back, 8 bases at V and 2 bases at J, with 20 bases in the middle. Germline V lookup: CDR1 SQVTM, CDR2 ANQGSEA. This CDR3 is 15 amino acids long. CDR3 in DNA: TGCAGCTCAAGGGACGCCCCTCGCAACACAGATACGCAGTATTTT. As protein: CSSRDAPRNTDTQYF.

The CDR3 reads CASSENREHYGYTF. CDR3 bases: TGTGCCAGCAGTGAGAACCGGGAGCACTATGGCTACACCTTC. This sequence joins TRBV25-1 and TRBJ1-2, with D uncertain. The CDR3 runs 14 residues. Deletions cut 3 bases from V and 3 bases from J, with 11 bases between. Germline V gene lookup returns CDR1 MGHDK and CDR2 SYGVNS.

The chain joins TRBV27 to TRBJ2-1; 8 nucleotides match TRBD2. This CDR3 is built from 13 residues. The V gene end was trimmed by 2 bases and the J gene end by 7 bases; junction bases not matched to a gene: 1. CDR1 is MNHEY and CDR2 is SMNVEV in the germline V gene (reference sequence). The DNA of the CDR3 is TGTGCCAGCAGTTTAAAGCGGGAGAATGAGCAGTTCTTC. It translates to CASSLKRENEQFF.

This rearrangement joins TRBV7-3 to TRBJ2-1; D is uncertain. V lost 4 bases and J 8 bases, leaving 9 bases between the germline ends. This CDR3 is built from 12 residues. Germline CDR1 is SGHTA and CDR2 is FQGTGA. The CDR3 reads CASSSLGDEQFF. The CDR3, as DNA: TGTGCCAGCAGCTCGCTTGGGGATGAGCAGTTCTTC.

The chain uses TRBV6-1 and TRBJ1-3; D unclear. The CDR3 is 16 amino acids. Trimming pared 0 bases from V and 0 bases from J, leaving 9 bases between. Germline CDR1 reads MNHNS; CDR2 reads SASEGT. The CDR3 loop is CASSEAGSGSGNTIYF. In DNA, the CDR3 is TGTGCCAGCAGTGAAGCAGGCAGCGGCTCTGGAAACACCATATATTTT.

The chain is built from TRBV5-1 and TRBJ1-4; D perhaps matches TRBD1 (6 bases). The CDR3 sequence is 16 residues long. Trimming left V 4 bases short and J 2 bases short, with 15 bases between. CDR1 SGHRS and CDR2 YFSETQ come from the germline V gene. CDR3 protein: CASSNGTYRTNEKLFF. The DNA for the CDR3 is TGCGCCAGCAGCAACGGGACATATCGGACTAATGAAAAACTGTTTTTT.

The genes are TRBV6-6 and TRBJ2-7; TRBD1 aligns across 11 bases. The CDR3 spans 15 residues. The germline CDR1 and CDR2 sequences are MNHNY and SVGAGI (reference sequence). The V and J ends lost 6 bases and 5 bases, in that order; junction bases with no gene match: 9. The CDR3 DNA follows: TGTGCCAGCAGACCCACCGGGACAGGGGGACACGAGCAGTACTTC. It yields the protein CASRPTGTGGHEQYF.